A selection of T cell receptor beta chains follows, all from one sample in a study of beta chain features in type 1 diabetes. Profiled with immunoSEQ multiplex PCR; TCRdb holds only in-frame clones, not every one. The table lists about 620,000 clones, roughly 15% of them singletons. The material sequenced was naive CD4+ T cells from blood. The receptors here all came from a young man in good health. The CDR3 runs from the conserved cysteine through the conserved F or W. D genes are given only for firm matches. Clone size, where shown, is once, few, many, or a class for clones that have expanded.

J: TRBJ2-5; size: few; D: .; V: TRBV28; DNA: TGTGCCAGCAGCCCTCCCGCGGGACATGGAGAGACCCAGTACTTC; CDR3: CASSPPAGHGETQYF
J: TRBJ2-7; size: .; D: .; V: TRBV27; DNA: TGTGCCAGCAGTTTTGACAGAGCCTACGGGCAGTACTTC; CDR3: CASSFDRAYGQYF
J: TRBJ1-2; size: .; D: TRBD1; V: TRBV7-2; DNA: TGTGCCAGCAGCTTGGTCGGGACAGGGCTAAACTATGGCTACACCTTC; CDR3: CASSLVGTGLNYGYTF
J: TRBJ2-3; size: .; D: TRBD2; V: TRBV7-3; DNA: TGTGCCAGCAGCTTAAACGCGGGGGGCCACACAGATACGCAGTATTTT; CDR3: CASSLNAGGHTDTQYF
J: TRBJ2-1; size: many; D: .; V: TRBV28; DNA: TGTGCCAGCAGGGCGGACAATGAGCAGTTCTTC; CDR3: CASRADNEQFF
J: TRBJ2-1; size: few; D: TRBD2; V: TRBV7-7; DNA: TGTGCTAGCAGCTCTCTAGCGGGGGGGCCGGGTGAGCAGTTCTTC; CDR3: CASSSLAGGPGEQFF
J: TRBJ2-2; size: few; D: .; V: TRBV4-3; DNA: TGCGCCAGCAGCCAAGATTATACGGGGGCAATAGCCGGGGAGCTGTTTTTT; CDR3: CASSQDYTGAIAGELFF
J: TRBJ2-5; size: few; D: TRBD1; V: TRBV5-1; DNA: TGCGCCAGCAGCCCCGGGACAGGGAACCTCCAAGAGACCCAGTACTTC; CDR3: CASSPGTGNLQETQYF
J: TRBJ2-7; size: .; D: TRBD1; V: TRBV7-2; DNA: TGTGCCAGCAGCACCCCGACAGGGCCCTACGAGCAGTACTTC; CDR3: CASSTPTGPYEQYF
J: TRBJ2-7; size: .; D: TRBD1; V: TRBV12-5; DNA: TGTGCTAGTGGTTTGGTACTAGGACAGGGAGACTACGAGCAGTACTTC; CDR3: CASGLVLGQGDYEQYF
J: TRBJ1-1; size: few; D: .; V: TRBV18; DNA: TGTGCCAGCTCACCCTATTCGCAAGCCGGGGTAACTGAAGCTTTCTTT; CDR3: CASSPYSQAGVTEAFF
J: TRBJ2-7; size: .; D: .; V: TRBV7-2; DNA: TGTGCCAGCAGCTTACAGGGGACCGTCTACGAGCAGTACTTC; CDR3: CASSLQGTVYEQYF
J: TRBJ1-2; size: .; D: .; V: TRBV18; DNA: TGTGCCAGCTCCCCATTTAGTAGACAGTATTCGGATGGCTACACCTTC; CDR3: CASSPFSRQYSDGYTF
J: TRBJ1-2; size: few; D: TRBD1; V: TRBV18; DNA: TGTGCCAGCTCACCAAATAGACAGGGCGGCTATGGCTACACCTTC; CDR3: CASSPNRQGGYGYTF
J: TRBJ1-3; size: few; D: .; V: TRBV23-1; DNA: TGCGCCAGCACACGGGGGGAGTGCTCTGGAAACACCATATATTTT; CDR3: CASTRGECSGNTIYF
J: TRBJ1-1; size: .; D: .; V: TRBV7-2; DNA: TGTGCCAGCAGCTTAGCGTCTGGCACTGAAGCTTTCTTT; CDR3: CASSLASGTEAFF
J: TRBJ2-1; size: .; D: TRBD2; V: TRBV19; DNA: TGTGCCAGTAAAAGGATGCGGGAGGGTGAGGAGTTCTTC; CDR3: CASKRMREGEEFF
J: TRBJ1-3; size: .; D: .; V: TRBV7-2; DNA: TGTGCCAGCAGCCTACAGAGTACTGGAAACACCATATATTTT; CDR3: CASSLQSTGNTIYF
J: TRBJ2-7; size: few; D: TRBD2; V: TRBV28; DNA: TGTGCCAGCAGTTTGGGGACTAGCGGGAAACCCTACGAGCAGTACTTC; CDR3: CASSLGTSGKPYEQYF
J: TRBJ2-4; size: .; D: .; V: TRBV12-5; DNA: TGTGCTAGTGGTTTCCAAAACATTCAGTACTTC; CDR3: CASGFQNIQYF
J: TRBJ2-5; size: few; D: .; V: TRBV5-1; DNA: TGCGCCAGCAGCTTGGCCGCAGTCCAAGAGACCCAGTACTTC; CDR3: CASSLAAVQETQYF
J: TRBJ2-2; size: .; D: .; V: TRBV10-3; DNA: TGTGCCATCAGCCCGACAGGGAGGGACACCGGGGAGCTGTTTTTT; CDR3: CAISPTGRDTGELFF
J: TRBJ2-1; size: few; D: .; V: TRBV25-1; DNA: TGTGCCAGCAGTGAATTCGGCAGCTACAATGAGCAGTTCTTC; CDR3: CASSEFGSYNEQFF
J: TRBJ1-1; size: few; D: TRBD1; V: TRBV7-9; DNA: TGTGCCAGCAGCTCTACAACAGGGGGCCAAGCTTTCTTT; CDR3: CASSSTTGGQAFF
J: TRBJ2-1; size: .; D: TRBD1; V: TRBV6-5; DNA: TGTGCCAGCAGGGGGACAGGGCGGAATGAGCAGTTCTTC; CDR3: CASRGTGRNEQFF
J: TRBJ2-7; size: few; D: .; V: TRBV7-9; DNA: TGTGCCAGCAGCTCCATTCGAATTCCGGGGTCCGACAAGGCCTACGAGCAGTACTTC; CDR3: CASSSIRIPGSDKAYEQYF
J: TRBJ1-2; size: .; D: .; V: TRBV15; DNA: TGTGCCACCAGCAGAGATAGAGGGCAGAACTATGGCTACACCTTC; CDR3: CATSRDRGQNYGYTF
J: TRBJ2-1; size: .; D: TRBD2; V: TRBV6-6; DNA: TGTGCCAGCAGTTACTCGACTAGCGGGAAGGGCGCTGAGCAGTTCTTC; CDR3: CASSYSTSGKGAEQFF
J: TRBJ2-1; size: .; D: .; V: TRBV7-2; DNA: TGTGCCAGCAGCCCCCGGGGTAGCGGATTTTACAATGAGCAGTTCTTC; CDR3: CASSPRGSGFYNEQFF
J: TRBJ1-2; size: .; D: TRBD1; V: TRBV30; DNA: TGTGCCTGGAGCGAGGGACAGCGAAGCTATGGCTACACCTTC; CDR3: CAWSEGQRSYGYTF
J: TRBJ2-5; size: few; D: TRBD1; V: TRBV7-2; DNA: TGTGCCAGCAGCTCCGACAGGGGGCGAAAGACCCAGTACTTC; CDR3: CASSSDRGRKTQYF
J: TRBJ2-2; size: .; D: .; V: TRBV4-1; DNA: TGCGCCAGCAGCCAAGAGCGCACCGGGGAGCTGTTTTTT; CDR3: CASSQERTGELFF
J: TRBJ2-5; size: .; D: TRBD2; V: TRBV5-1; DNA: TGCGCCAGCGCTCGGGGGGAAGGAGAGACCCAGTACTTC; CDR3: CASARGEGETQYF
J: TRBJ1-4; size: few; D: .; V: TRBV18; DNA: TGTGCCAGCTCCCAGGCAGTAAATGAAAAACTGTTTTTT; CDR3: CASSQAVNEKLFF
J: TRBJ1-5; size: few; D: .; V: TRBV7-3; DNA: TGTGCCAGCAGCCTGGGGCCCAATCAGCCCCAGCATTTT; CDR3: CASSLGPNQPQHF
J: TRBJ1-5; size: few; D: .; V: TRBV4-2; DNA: TGTGCCAGCAGCCAAGATCGGGGGGGACCCAATCAGCCCCAGCATTTT; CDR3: CASSQDRGGPNQPQHF
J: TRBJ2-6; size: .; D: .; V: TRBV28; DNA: TGTGCCAGCATATCGTACAGTGGAAGCTCTGGGGCCAACGTCCTGACTTTC; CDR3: CASISYSGSSGANVLTF
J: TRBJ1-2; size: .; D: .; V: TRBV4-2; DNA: TGTGCCAGCAGCCATTTACAGCGGATTAACTATGGCTACACCTTC; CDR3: CASSHLQRINYGYTF
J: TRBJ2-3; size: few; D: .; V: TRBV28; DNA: TGTGCCAGCAGTTTAGGGGGGGCGGGCACAGATACGCAGTATTTT; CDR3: CASSLGGAGTDTQYF
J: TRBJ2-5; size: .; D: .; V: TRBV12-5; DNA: TGTGCTAGTGGTTTGAACGATGGGACCCAGTACTTC; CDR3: CASGLNDGTQYF
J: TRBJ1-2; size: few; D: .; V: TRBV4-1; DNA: TGCGCCAGCAGCCAACCCCCTGGGACTTATGGCTACACCTTC; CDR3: CASSQPPGTYGYTF